Reported below is one TCR beta chain. The data derive from a study of T cells after somatic rescue of genetic block. This CDR3 has 17 amino acids. The germline V gene encodes CDR1 SGHRS and CDR2 YFSETQ. The junction had 7 bases not matched to a gene; V was cut back by 4 bases and J by 0 bases. The repertoire was sequenced with immunoSEQ multiplex PCR; TCRdb's copy has only in-frame clones and lacks some. The sample records more than 9,500 clones, 65% to 85% being singletons. The sequence was obtained from a boy aged 10-17 years. What was sequenced was peripheral blood mononuclear cells (PBMCs). J is TRBJ2-3 and V is TRBV5-1; 11 bases agree with TRBD2. The CDR3 here is CASSARLAGRSTDTQYF. The CDR3 DNA reads as TGCGCCAGCAGCGCCCGACTAGCGGGGCGGAGCACAGATACGCAGTATTTT.